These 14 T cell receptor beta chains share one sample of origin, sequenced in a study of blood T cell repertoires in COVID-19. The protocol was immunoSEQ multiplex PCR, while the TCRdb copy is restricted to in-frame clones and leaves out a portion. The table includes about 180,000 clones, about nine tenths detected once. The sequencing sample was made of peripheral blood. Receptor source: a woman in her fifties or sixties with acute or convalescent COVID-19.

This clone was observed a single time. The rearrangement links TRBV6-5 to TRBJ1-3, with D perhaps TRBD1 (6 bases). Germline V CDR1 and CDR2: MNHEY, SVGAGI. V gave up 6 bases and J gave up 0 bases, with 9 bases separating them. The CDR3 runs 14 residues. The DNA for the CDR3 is TGTGCCAGCAGACCGGACAGCTCTGGAAACACCATATATTTT. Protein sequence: CASRPDSSGNTIYF.

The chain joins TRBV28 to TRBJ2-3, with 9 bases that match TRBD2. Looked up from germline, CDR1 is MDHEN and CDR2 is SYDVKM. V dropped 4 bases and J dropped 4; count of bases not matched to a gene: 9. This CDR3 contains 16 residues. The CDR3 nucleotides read TGTGCCAGCAGTTCCGCGCGGGGGGGCTATGCAGATACGCAGTATTTT. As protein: CASSSARGGYADTQYF.

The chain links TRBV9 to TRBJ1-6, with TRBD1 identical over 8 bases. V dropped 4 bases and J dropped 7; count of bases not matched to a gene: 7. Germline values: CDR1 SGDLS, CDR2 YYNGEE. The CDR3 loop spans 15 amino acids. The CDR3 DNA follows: TGTGCCAGCAGCTTCTCCGGGACAGGAAATTCACCCCTCCACTTT. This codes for CASSFSGTGNSPLHF.

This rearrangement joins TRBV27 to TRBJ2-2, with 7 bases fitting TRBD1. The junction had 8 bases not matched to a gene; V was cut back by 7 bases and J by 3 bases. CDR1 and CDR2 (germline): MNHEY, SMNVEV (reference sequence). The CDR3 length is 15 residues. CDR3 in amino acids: CASNVGGLDTGELFF. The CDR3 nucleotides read TGTGCCAGCAATGTAGGGGGCTTGGACACCGGGGAGCTGTTTTTT.

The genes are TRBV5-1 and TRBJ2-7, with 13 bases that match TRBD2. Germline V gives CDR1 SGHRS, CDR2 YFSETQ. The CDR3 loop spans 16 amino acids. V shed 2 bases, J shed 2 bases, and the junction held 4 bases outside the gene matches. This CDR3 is CASSFRLAGGAYEQYF. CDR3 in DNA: TGCGCCAGCAGCTTCCGACTAGCGGGGGGCGCCTACGAGCAGTACTTC. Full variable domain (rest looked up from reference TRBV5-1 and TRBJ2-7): KAGVTQTPRYLIKTRGQQVTLSCSPISGHRSVSWYQQTPGQGLQFLFEYFSETQRNKGNFPGRFSGRQFSNSRSEMNVSTLELGDSALYLCASSFRLAGGAYEQYFGPGTRLTVT.

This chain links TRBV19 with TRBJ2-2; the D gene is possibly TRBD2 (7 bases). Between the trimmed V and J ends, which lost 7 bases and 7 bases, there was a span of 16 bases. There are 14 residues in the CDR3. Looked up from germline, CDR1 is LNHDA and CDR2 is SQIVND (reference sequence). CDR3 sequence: CASKEQGGDGELFF. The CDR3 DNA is TGTGCCAGTAAGGAACAGGGAGGGGACGGGGAGCTGTTTTTT.

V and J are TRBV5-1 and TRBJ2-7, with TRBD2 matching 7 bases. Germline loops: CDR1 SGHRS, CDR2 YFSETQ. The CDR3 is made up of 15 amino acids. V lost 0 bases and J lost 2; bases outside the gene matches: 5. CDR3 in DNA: TGCGCCAGCAGCTTGGGACTAGCCGAAACCTACGAGCAGTACTTC. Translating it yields CASSLGLAETYEQYF.

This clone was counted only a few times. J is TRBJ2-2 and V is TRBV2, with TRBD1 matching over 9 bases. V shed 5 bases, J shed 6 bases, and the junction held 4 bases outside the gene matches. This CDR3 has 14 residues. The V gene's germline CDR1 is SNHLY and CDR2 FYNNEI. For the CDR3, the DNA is TGTGCCAGCAGTACCGACAGGGGGGCCGGGGAGCTGTTTTTT. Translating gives CASSTDRGAGELFF.

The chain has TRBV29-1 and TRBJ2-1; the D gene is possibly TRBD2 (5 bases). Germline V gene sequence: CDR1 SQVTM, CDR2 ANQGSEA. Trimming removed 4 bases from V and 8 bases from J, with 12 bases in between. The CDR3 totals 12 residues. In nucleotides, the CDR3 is TGCAGCGTTGGCCCTCAGAGGGATGAGCAGTTCTTC. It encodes CSVGPQRDEQFF.

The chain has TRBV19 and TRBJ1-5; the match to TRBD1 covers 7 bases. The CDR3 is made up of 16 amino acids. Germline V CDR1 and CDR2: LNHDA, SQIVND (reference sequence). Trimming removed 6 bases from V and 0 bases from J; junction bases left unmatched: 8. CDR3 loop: CASSRGRRGSNQPQHF. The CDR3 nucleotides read TGTGCCAGTAGCAGGGGGAGAAGGGGTAGCAATCAGCCCCAGCATTTT.

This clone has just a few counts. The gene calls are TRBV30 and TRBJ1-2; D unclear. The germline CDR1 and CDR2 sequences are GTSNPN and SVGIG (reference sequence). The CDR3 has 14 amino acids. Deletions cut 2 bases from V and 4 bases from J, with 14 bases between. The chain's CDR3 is CAWSPGGNLYGYTF. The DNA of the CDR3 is TGTGCCTGGAGTCCGGGAGGGAACCTCTATGGCTACACCTTC.

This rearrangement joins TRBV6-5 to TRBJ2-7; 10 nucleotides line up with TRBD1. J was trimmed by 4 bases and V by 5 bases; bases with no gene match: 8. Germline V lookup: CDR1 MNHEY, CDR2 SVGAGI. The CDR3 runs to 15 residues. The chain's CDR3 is CASSLPGQGTYEQYF. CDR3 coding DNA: TGTGCCAGCAGTCTACCGGGACAGGGGACGTACGAGCAGTACTTC.

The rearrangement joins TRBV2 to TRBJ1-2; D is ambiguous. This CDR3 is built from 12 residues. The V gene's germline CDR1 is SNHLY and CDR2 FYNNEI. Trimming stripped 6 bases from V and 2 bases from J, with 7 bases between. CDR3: CASSVLNYGYTF. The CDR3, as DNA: TGTGCCAGCAGCGTATTAAACTATGGCTACACCTTC.

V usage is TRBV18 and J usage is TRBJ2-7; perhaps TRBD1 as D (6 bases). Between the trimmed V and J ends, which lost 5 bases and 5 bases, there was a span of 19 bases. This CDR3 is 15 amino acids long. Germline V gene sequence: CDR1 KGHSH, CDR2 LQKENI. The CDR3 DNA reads TGTGCCAGCTCAGCGGACAGCCCGCGTCGGAACGAGCAGTACTTC. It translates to CASSADSPRRNEQYF. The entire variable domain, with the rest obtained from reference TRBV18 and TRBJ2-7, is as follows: NAGVMQNPRHLVRRRGQEARLRCSPMKGHSHVYWYRQLPEEGLKFMVYLQKENIIDESGMPKERFSAEFPKEGPSILRIQQVVRGDSAAYFCASSADSPRRNEQYFGPGTRLTVT.